This T cell receptor (beta chain) is drawn from a study of a mutant IDH1 vaccine in newly diagnosed glioma. On the study more broadly: Patients began vaccination 4-6 weeks after radiotherapy alone, or with temozolomide cycles.

The CDR3 has 14 residues. CDR1 is SGHRS and CDR2 is YFSETQ in the germline V gene. V lost 0 bases and J 3 bases, leaving 7 bases between the germline ends. As for this clone: What it binds is not known. The same CDR3 arises from other DNA sequences in this sample as well.

Specified time point: week 23, last vaccination. Doses comprised 300 ug of mutant IDH1 20-mer peptide each, plus topical imiquimod. Here immunoSEQ multiplex PCR was the method, and the copy in TCRdb shows in-frame clones only, minus some. Found here are over 55,000 clones, 80% to 90% of them singletons; the top ten hold around 8.9%. The chain is built from TRBV5-1 and TRBJ1-3; D not certain. The receptor comes from a middle-aged woman with glioma. Some clones in this sample may be carry-over from other donors' samples. This specimen was PBMCs, taken from a glioma patient whose treatment included an IDH1 peptide vaccine. CDR3 DNA: TGCGCCAGCAGCTTGGCCGGGTATGGAAACACCATATATTTT. Protein sequence: CASSLAGYGNTIYF.